One sample yielded the 14 T cell receptor beta chains listed below, sequenced in a study of cytomegalovirus exposure and HLA in healthy donors. Primers: 60 Vbeta forward and 13 Jbeta reverse. TCRdb's copy holds only in-frame clones and misses some; the assay was immunoSEQ multiplex PCR. The data hold more than 130,000 clones, with around three quarters observed a single time. Sample: PBMCs. The origin of the receptors is a middle-aged man in good health and CMV-seropositive.

This clone has a handful of counts. The chain is built from TRBV4-3 and TRBJ2-5, with D perhaps matching TRBD1 (6 bases). TRBJ2-7 matches the DNA end more closely, so the J call is doubtful. The CDR3 loop spans 16 amino acids. Germline CDR1 reads LGHNA; CDR2 reads YSLEER. The CDR3 spells CASSQEWGRGDYEQYF. In DNA form, the CDR3 reads TGCGCCAGCAGCCAAGAATGGGGCAGGGGTGACTACGAGCAGTACTTC.

The chain is built from TRBV5-1 and TRBJ2-4; possible D gene TRBD1, 6 bases. CDR3 size: 16 residues. V gave up 4 bases and J gave up 3 bases, with 17 bases separating them. The V gene's germline CDR1 is SGHRS and CDR2 YFSETQ. CDR3 DNA sequence: TGCGCCAGCAGCCTCACGTACAGGGTTGACAAAAACATTCAGTACTTC. Residues: CASSLTYRVDKNIQYF.

CDR3 amino acids: CASSFGQGLGETQYF. The CDR3 bases are TGTGCCAGCAGCTTCGGCCAGGGGCTAGGCGAGACCCAGTACTTC. The rearrangement links TRBV7-2 to TRBJ2-5, with D possibly TRBD1 on 6 matching bases. This CDR3 has 15 residues. Trimming pared 3 bases from V and 5 bases from J, leaving 16 bases between. Germline-derived CDR1 and CDR2 are SGHTA and FQGNSA.

The V call is TRBV4-3, the J call TRBJ2-2, with a weak D call TRBD1 (5 bases). The length of the CDR3 is 13 residues. CDR1 LGHNA and CDR2 YSLEER come from the germline V gene. Trimming took off 4 bases at V and 6 bases at J, with 9 bases between the two ends. The CDR3 DNA reads TGCGCCAGCAGCCTGGGGCGGCCCGGGGAGCTGTTTTTT. Amino acid sequence: CASSLGRPGELFF.

The chain joins TRBV6-5 to TRBJ2-7; 7 nucleotides agree with TRBD1. CDR1 and CDR2 (germline): MNHEY, SVGAGI. This CDR3 has 13 amino acids. The V gene end was trimmed by 6 bases and the J gene end by 3 bases; junction bases not matched to a gene: 5. The chain's CDR3 is CASSPGGYYEQYF. The DNA of the CDR3 is TGTGCCAGCAGCCCAGGGGGATACTACGAGCAGTACTTC.

This chain uses TRBV10-3 with TRBJ2-3; D may be TRBD1 (6 bases). The V gene lost 11 bases and the J gene lost 4 bases, with 16 bases spanning the gap. This CDR3 comprises 13 residues. CDR1 is ENHRY and CDR2 is SYGVKD in the germline V gene. CDR3 nucleotides: TGTGCCTTACAGGGAGATGAGGCAGATACGCAGTATTTT. Translating it yields CALQGDEADTQYF.

In this sample, this clone turned up a few times. The chain links TRBV5-6 to TRBJ1-4, with D maybe TRBD1 (5 bases). Germline-derived CDR1 and CDR2 are SGHDT and YYEEEE. This CDR3 has 18 residues. Trimming left V 2 bases short and J 4 bases short, with 21 bases between. CDR3 nucleotides: TGTGCCAGCAGCTTCGTTGGAGGGGTCCCAGTAGGTAATGAAAAACTGTTTTTT. It codes for CASSFVGGVPVGNEKLFF.

The rearrangement uses TRBV27 and TRBJ2-3; 13 nucleotides align to TRBD2. The length of the CDR3 is 17 residues. The germline V gene encodes CDR1 MNHEY and CDR2 SMNVEV (reference sequence). J gave up 3 bases and V 2 bases, and 5 bases lay outside the gene matches. CDR3 protein: CASSLTSGRAGTDTQYF. The CDR3 bases are TGTGCCAGCAGTTTAACTAGCGGGAGGGCCGGTACAGATACGCAGTATTTT.

This chain connects TRBV18 to TRBJ1-1; possibly TRBD1 for D (6 bases). CDR3 length: 14 amino acids. With 3 bases removed from V and 3 bases from J, the gap between germline ends came to 11 bases. Germline CDR1 reads KGHSH; CDR2 reads LQKENI. In DNA, the CDR3 is TGTGCCAGCTCACCTCAGGGGATTGACACTGAAGCTTTCTTT. This gives the protein CASSPQGIDTEAFF.

The rearrangement joins TRBV30 to TRBJ1-4; D uncertain. CDR1 GTSNPN and CDR2 SVGIG come from the germline V gene (reference sequence). Trimming removed 0 bases from V and 0 bases from J, with 5 bases in between. This CDR3 is built from 14 residues. The CDR3 spells CAWSVPATNEKLFF. Here the CDR3 DNA reads TGTGCCTGGAGTGTACCAGCAACTAATGAAAAACTGTTTTTT.

The chain employs TRBV6-6 and TRBJ1-5; the match to TRBD1 covers 10 bases. J gave up 9 bases and V 7 bases, and 9 bases lay outside the gene matches. Germline V gene data show CDR1 as MNHNY and CDR2 as SVGAGI (reference sequence). The CDR3 is made up of 14 amino acids. CDR3 loop: CASNTGQGFGPQHF. The CDR3 nucleotides are TGTGCCAGCAACACGGGACAGGGGTTCGGGCCCCAGCATTTT.

The rearrangement links TRBV7-8 to TRBJ1-4; 8 bases are shared with TRBD1. Germline V gene lookup returns CDR1 SGHVS and CDR2 FQNEAQ. J lost 6 bases, V lost 5 bases, and 8 bases had no gene match. This CDR3 is built from 15 residues. In nucleotides, the CDR3 is TGTGCCAGCAGCAGTCGACAGGGGAGGGATGAAAAACTGTTTTTT. Translating gives CASSSRQGRDEKLFF.

The chain combines TRBV6-1 with TRBJ2-7; D possibly corresponds to TRBD1 (5 bases). The CDR3 sequence is 14 residues long. CDR1 is MNHNS, CDR2 SASEGT, per germline. Trimming shortened V by 2 bases and J by 2 bases, and 10 bases separated the two germline ends. The CDR3 is CASSERGAAYEQYF. As DNA, the CDR3 is TGTGCCAGCAGTGAAAGGGGCGCGGCCTACGAGCAGTACTTC.

The chain uses TRBV7-9 and TRBJ2-7; tentative D call: TRBD1 (5 bases). This CDR3 contains 13 residues. Germline V gene lookup returns CDR1 SEHNR and CDR2 FQNEAQ (reference sequence). V shed 5 bases and J shed 5 bases, with 13 bases lying between them. CDR3 DNA: TGTGCCAGCAGCCTCCAGGGTGTCCACGAGCAGTACTTC. This encodes CASSLQGVHEQYF.